Listed here are 26 T cell receptor beta chains from one sample, sequenced in a study of T cells in women clearing cervical HPV infection. Using immunoSEQ multiplex PCR, the repertoire was profiled, and TCRdb retains in-frame clones only, with some absent. The specimen's table records 48,000 or so clones. Sequenced material: blood buffy coat. Source of these receptors: a woman aged 18-69 years with a cervical HPV16 infection that either progressed to CIN3+ or cleared (not recorded which).

The CDR3 reads CASSPSGGLTEAFF. CDR3 bases read: TGTGCCAGCTCACCTTCAGGGGGCCTCACTGAA. The chain couples TRBV18 to TRBJ1-1; 8 bases agree with TRBD1. Coverage ceases 3 residues before the CDR3 finishes, and the germline J gene fills in the end. The germline V gene encodes CDR1 KGHSH and CDR2 LQKENI. Trimming at V came to 3 bases and at J to 4 bases, leaving 4 bases not matched to a gene. This CDR3 comprises 14 residues.

Concerning this clone itself: From the germline J gene comes the end of the CDR3, since the read stops 3 residues before it. This sequence joins TRBV20-1 and TRBJ1-3; TRBD1 matches at 8 bases. This CDR3 spans 16 amino acids. Trimming took 3 bases from V and 0 from J; bases not matched to a gene: 7. CDR1 is DFQATT and CDR2 is SNEGSKA in the germline V gene (reference sequence). CDR3 protein: CSASWAGGHSGNTIYF. CDR3 bases read: TGCAGTGCTAGCTGGGCAGGGGGCCACTCTGGAAACACC.

Points on this clone: Read sequence stops 3 residues before the CDR3 end, and the germline J gene provides the missing end. The V call is TRBV30, the J call TRBJ1-1, with D maybe TRBD1 (6 bases). Germline CDR1 GTSNPN, CDR2 SVGIG (reference sequence). CDR3 length: 13 residues. V lost 3 bases to trimming and J lost 6 bases, with 14 bases between them. CDR3 sequence: CAWRRTGSPEAFF. The sequenced part of the CDR3 DNA is TGTGCCTGGAGGCGAACAGGGAGCCCTGAA.

On this clone itself: The sequenced fragment ends 3 residues before the CDR3 boundary, so the rest is inferred from the germline J gene. The rearrangement links TRBV20-1 to TRBJ1-2; D gene uncertain. The germline V gene encodes CDR1 DFQATT and CDR2 SNEGSKA (reference sequence). The CDR3 runs 10 residues. Here the CDR3 reads CSARNLGYTF. The part of the CDR3 DNA that was read is TGCAGTGCTAGAAATTTAGGC.

Points on this clone: The read comes to an end 3 residues before the CDR3 does, leaving the germline J gene to fill in the end. The chain has TRBV29-1 and TRBJ2-7; TRBD1 might be the D (5 bases). The CDR3 runs to 11 residues. The germline CDR1 and CDR2 sequences are SQVTM and ANQGSEA. V lost 6 bases, J lost 3 bases, and 9 bases lay in between. CDR3 DNA, as far as it was read: TGCAGCGTCGTTGACAGCTACGAG. Translated: CSVVDSYE. The full CDR3 protein reads CSVVDSYEQYF.

Concerning this clone itself: The read ends 3 residues before the CDR3 terminus; that terminus is restored from the germline J gene. The gene calls are TRBV5-1 and TRBJ2-6; D is uncertain. V was trimmed by 3 bases and J by 3 bases, leaving 10 bases between them. Germline-derived CDR1 and CDR2 are SGHRS and YFSETQ. The CDR3 totals 15 residues. Partial CDR3 DNA: TGCGCCAGCAGCTCCTGGTCCGGTGGGGCCAACGTC. This gives the protein CASSSWSGGANV. The full CDR3 sequence reads CASSSWSGGANVLTF.

Remarks on this clone: A read error may account for a junction end that differs from germline. Read data end 3 residues before the CDR3 end; the end is taken from the germline J gene. V gene TRBV19 combines with J gene TRBJ2-5; D is unresolved. The V gene's germline CDR1 is LNHDA and CDR2 SQIVND (reference sequence). The CDR3 has 12 residues. CDR3 DNA (partial): TGTGCCAGTCGGGTCGGCCAAGGGACC. It encodes CASRVGQGT. The complete CDR3 sequence is CASRVGQGTQYF.

On this clone itself: The CDR3 goes on 3 residues after the read ends, and that part is filled in from the germline J gene. The gene calls are TRBV6-2 or TRBV6-3 and TRBJ2-7, with TRBD1 as a possible D gene (6 bases). Germline V CDR1 and CDR2: MNHEY, SVGEGT. The CDR3 spans 13 residues. V shed 6 bases and J shed 3 bases, with 12 bases lying between them. The DNA read from the CDR3 is TGTGCCAGCAGATCGCAGGGACACTACGAG. It specifies CASRSQGHYE. Given in full, the CDR3 is CASRSQGHYEQYF.

With respect to this clone: Germline and junction disagree at one end, which may indicate a read error. The sequence runs out 3 residues before the end of the CDR3; the remainder is reconstructed from the germline J gene. This chain uses TRBV4-2 with TRBJ2-7, with D possibly TRBD1 on 6 matching bases. Looked up from germline, CDR1 is LGHNA and CDR2 is YNFKEQ. The CDR3 has 13 residues. The CDR3 region is CASSQSQGYEQYF. The sequenced CDR3 bases are TGCGCCAGCAGCCAGTCCCAGGGGTACGAG.

As regards this clone: The read ends 3 residues before the CDR3 terminus; that terminus is restored from the germline J gene. The chain combines TRBV5-1 with TRBJ2-7; a possible D gene is TRBD2 (6 bases). Germline-derived CDR1 and CDR2 are SGHRS and YFSETQ. V gave up 0 bases and J gave up 4 bases, with 11 bases separating them. CDR3 length equals 14 residues. CDR3 protein: CASSLEGRIYEQYF. CDR3 DNA (partial): TGCGCCAGCAGCTTGGAGGGGAGGATTTACGAG. The full variable domain, with the rest looked up from reference TRBV5-1 and TRBJ2-7, is KAGVTQTPRYLIKTRGQQVTLSCSPISGHRSVSWYQQTPGQGLQFLFEYFSETQRNKGNFPGRFSGRQFSNSRSEMNVSTLELGDSALYLCASSLEGRIYEQYFGPGTRLTVT.

On this clone itself: The CDR3 end lies 3 residues beyond the end of the read and is filled in from the germline J gene. The chain carries TRBV6-2 or TRBV6-3 and TRBJ2-2; D remains unclear. Germline values: CDR1 MNHEY, CDR2 SVGEGT. CDR3 size: 13 residues. V was clipped by 6 bases and J by 3 bases, with 8 bases between them. The sequenced CDR3 bases are TGTGCCAGCAGCAACACCTACACCGGGGAG. As protein: CASSNTYTGE. The whole CDR3 reads CASSNTYTGELFF.

Comment on this clone: The read falls 3 residues short of the CDR3 end, and the missing part is taken from the germline J gene. The rearrangement joins TRBV5-1 to TRBJ1-1; TRBD1 is a possible D gene (6 bases). The V end was cut by 3 bases, the J end by 7 bases, with 10 bases between. This CDR3 is built from 12 residues. Germline loops: CDR1 SGHRS, CDR2 YFSETQ. CDR3 bases read: TGCGCCAGCAGCTGGACAGAGTTTGAA. Translated: CASSWTEFE. The whole CDR3 sequence reads CASSWTEFEAFF.

Concerning this clone itself: The read ends 3 residues shy of where the CDR3 ends; the end is completed using the germline J gene. This chain uses TRBV10-2 with TRBJ1-2; unclear D gene. There are 13 residues in the CDR3. The germline V gene encodes CDR1 WSHSY and CDR2 SAAADI. V lost 7 bases, J lost 5 bases, and 14 bases lay in between. The CDR3 sequence is CASKLTDGYGYTF. CDR3 DNA, as far as it was read: TGCGCCAGCAAACTTACTGACGGGTATGGC.

As for this clone: The CDR3 extends 3 residues past the end of the read, so its final part is completed from the germline J gene. This sequence joins TRBV7-9 and TRBJ1-2, with no clear D. Trimming left V 4 bases short and J 0 bases short, with 6 bases between. Germline V gene sequence: CDR1 SEHNR, CDR2 FQNEAQ (reference sequence). The CDR3 extends over 13 amino acids. This CDR3 is CASSSRPNYGYTF. CDR3 DNA, as far as it was read: TGTGCCAGCAGCTCCCGTCCTAACTATGGC.

With regard to this clone: With the read ending 3 residues before the CDR3 end, the germline J gene is used to fill in that end. The chain carries TRBV20-1 and TRBJ2-7; 7 nucleotides match TRBD2. V dropped 3 bases and J dropped 3; count of bases not matched to a gene: 8. Per germline, CDR1 DFQATT and CDR2 SNEGSKA (reference sequence). This CDR3 comprises 14 residues. Partial CDR3 DNA: TGCAGTGCTAGTGCTAGCGGTGTTCTCTACGAG. Amino acid sequence: CSASASGVLYE. The CDR3 in its entirety is CSASASGVLYEQYF.

Details on this clone: The CDR3 is cut off 3 residues early in the read; its end comes from the germline J gene. V gene TRBV30 combines with J gene TRBJ1-3, with D hard to call. In germline, CDR1 is GTSNPN, CDR2 SVGIG (reference sequence). Trimming stripped 2 bases from V and 0 bases from J, with 5 bases between. The CDR3 length is 13 residues. The CDR3 region is CAWSFNSGNTIYF. The covered CDR3 bases are TGTGCCTGGAGTTTTAACTCTGGAAACACC.

Turning to this clone: The CDR3 end is not reached by the read, which stops 3 residues before it; the germline J gene fills it in. The chain employs TRBV7-2 and TRBJ2-3; 9 bases are shared with TRBD2. The length of the CDR3 is 15 residues. V lost 3 bases, J lost 5 bases, and 6 bases stayed unmatched. The germline gives CDR1 SGHTA, CDR2 FQGNSA. The chain's CDR3 is CASSLWGSGGDTQYF. CDR3 DNA, as far as it was read: TGTGCCAGCAGCTTGTGGGGTAGCGGGGGAGATACG.

Concerning this clone: The CDR3 goes on 3 residues after the read ends, and that part is filled in from the germline J gene. The chain is built from TRBV5-6 and TRBJ1-1, with 8 bases identical to TRBD1. CDR1 SGHDT and CDR2 YYEEEE come from the germline V gene. This CDR3 has 15 amino acids. Trimming took 4 bases from V and 0 from J; bases not matched to a gene: 5. CDR3 DNA (partial): TGTGCCAGCAGCCTCCGGGACAGGATGAACACTGAA. It yields the protein CASSLRDRMNTE. The whole CDR3 sequence reads CASSLRDRMNTEAFF.

Details on this clone: The read is 3 residues too short to cover the CDR3 end, so that end is filled in from the germline J gene. J is TRBJ1-4 and V is TRBV19; 8 bases fit TRBD1. Losses at the gene ends were 3 bases for V and 8 bases for J; bases not matched to a gene: 8. The CDR3 is made up of 15 amino acids. Germline loops: CDR1 LNHDA, CDR2 SQIVND (reference sequence). The CDR3 bases that were read are TGTGCCAGTAGTATCTCAGGACAGGGAGACGAAAAA. This sequence encodes CASSISGQGDEK. In full, the CDR3 reads CASSISGQGDEKLFF.

The covered CDR3 bases are TGTGCCAGCAGCTTACTCGGTTACAATCAGCCC. As protein: CASSLLGYNQP. The full CDR3 sequence reads CASSLLGYNQPQHF. The chain employs TRBV7-9 and TRBJ1-5; unclear D gene. Read coverage stops 3 residues before the CDR3 terminus; the germline J gene supplies the remainder. The CDR3 consists of 14 residues. The V and J ends lost 2 bases and 3 bases respectively, with 8 bases between them. Germline CDR1 and CDR2: SEHNR and FQNEAQ (reference sequence).

As for this clone: From the germline J gene comes the end of the CDR3, since the read stops 3 residues before it. V and J are TRBV4-2 and TRBJ2-3; 7 positions match TRBD2. The CDR3 is 16 amino acids. V lost 1 base and J lost 3; bases outside the gene matches: 7. Germline V lookup: CDR1 LGHNA, CDR2 YNFKEQ. The CDR3 loop is CASSQAQGLVTDTQYF. Incomplete CDR3 DNA: TGTGCCAGCAGCCAAGCCCAAGGACTAGTTACAGATACG.

Worth noting for this clone: The CDR3 extends 3 residues past the end of the read, so its final part is completed from the germline J gene. The rearrangement links TRBV20-1 to TRBJ2-1; 10 bases agree with TRBD2. CDR1 and CDR2 (germline): DFQATT, SNEGSKA (reference sequence). V shed 6 bases and J 3 bases; nucleotides not matched to a gene: 11. This CDR3 has 16 residues. CDR3 bases read: TGCAGTGCCCCCCCGATAGCGGGGGGCCTCTACAATGAG. The encoded protein is CSAPPIAGGLYNE. From start to end, the CDR3 is CSAPPIAGGLYNEQFF.

With respect to this clone: The CDR3 goes on 3 residues after the read ends, and that part is filled in from the germline J gene. The chain links TRBV7-9 to TRBJ2-1, with 12 bases identical to TRBD1. Germline assignment: CDR1 SEHNR and CDR2 FQNEAQ (reference sequence). The junction had 9 bases not matched to a gene; V was cut back by 8 bases and J by 7 bases. There are 15 residues in the CDR3. CDR3 sequence reads: CASFKPGQGANEQFF. Incomplete CDR3 DNA: TGTGCCAGCTTTAAACCGGGACAGGGGGCGAATGAG.

Remarks on this clone: The sequence runs out 3 residues before the end of the CDR3; the remainder is reconstructed from the germline J gene. The rearrangement links TRBV10-2 to TRBJ1-5, with 8 bases lining up with TRBD1. Germline trimming cut 8 bases from V and 7 bases from J; bases unmatched to any gene: 4. CDR3 length: 12 residues. Germline V gene lookup returns CDR1 WSHSY and CDR2 SAAADI. The sequenced part of the CDR3 DNA is TGCGCCAGCTCCCAGGGGGCCCAGCCC. It codes for CASSQGAQP. The complete CDR3 reads CASSQGAQPQHF.

CDR3 sequence reads: CSARTPRGSSYEQYF. The part of the CDR3 DNA that was read is TGCAGTGCTAGAACCCCACGGGGGAGCTCCTACGAG. The chain recombines TRBV20-1 with TRBJ2-7; TRBD2 is a possible D gene (6 bases). The CDR3 end is not reached by the read, which stops 3 residues before it; the germline J gene fills it in. Germline CDR1 reads DFQATT; CDR2 reads SNEGSKA (reference sequence). Trimming left V 2 bases short and J 0 bases short, with 14 bases between. This CDR3 spans 15 amino acids.

As regards this clone: Other DNA sequences within the sample encode an identical CDR3. The sequenced part of the CDR3 DNA is TGCAGTGCTTTACTTACAGATACG. Translating it yields CSALLTDT. The full CDR3 protein is CSALLTDTQYF. This rearrangement joins TRBV20-1 to TRBJ2-3; D is unresolved. The CDR3 extends 3 residues past the end of the read, so its final part is completed from the germline J gene. The CDR3 is 11 residues long. Germline lookup yields CDR1 DFQATT and CDR2 SNEGSKA (reference sequence). V lost 5 bases and J 3 bases, leaving 6 bases between the germline ends.